The rows below give T cell receptor beta chains drawn from one sample of a study of cytomegalovirus exposure and HLA in healthy donors. TCRdb's copy holds only in-frame clones and misses some; the assay was immunoSEQ multiplex PCR. This table holds tens of thousands of clones, approximately 91% found once. Sequences were obtained from PBMCs. The receptors were gathered from a young man in good health and CMV-seronegative. The CDR3 runs from the conserved cysteine through the conserved F or W. The D gene is left open where the match is weak. A row's size may be missing; if present it is once, few, many or a size class.

size	D	V	J	CDR3	DNA
.	.	TRBV5-8	TRBJ1-5	CASSLLRDTSYSNQPQHF	TGTGCCAGCAGCTTGCTCAGGGACACAAGTTATAGCAATCAGCCCCAGCATTTT
once	.	TRBV27	TRBJ1-2	CASSFGANYGYTF	TGTGCCAGCAGTTTCGGTGCGAACTATGGCTACACCTTC
.	TRBD1	TRBV15	TRBJ1-6	CATSRDRGTGTSPLHF	TGTGCCACCAGCAGAGATCGGGGGACAGGGACCTCACCCCTCCACTTT
.	.	TRBV7-2	TRBJ2-7	CASSLNGQSYEQYF	TGTGCCAGCAGCTTAAACGGACAGTCCTACGAGCAGTACTTC
.	.	TRBV6-5	TRBJ2-1	CASSSGGGVYNEQFF	TGTGCCAGCAGTTCAGGAGGGGGCGTATACAATGAGCAGTTCTTC
.	TRBD2	TRBV18	TRBJ2-3	CASSPRGGLSDTQYF	TGTGCCAGCTCACCCCGGGGGGGCCTATCAGATACGCAGTATTTT
few	TRBD1	TRBV6-4	TRBJ2-5	CASSPGQALFQETQYF	TGTGCCAGCAGTCCTGGACAGGCACTGTTCCAAGAGACCCAGTACTTC
.	.	TRBV28	TRBJ1-6	CASRYFYNSPLHF	TGTGCCAGCAGGTACTTCTATAATTCACCCCTCCACTTT
.	.	TRBV6-1	TRBJ1-1	CASSEAGYTGSEAFF	TGTGCCAGCAGTGAAGCGGGCTACACAGGGTCTGAAGCTTTCTTT
.	TRBD1	TRBV7-3	TRBJ1-2	CASSLTDRDSNYGYTF	TGTGCCAGCAGCTTAACCGACAGGGATTCTAACTATGGCTACACCTTC
.	TRBD1	TRBV29-1	TRBJ2-7	CSVADRASFDEQYF	TGCAGCGTGGCCGACAGGGCATCCTTTGACGAGCAGTACTTC
.	.	TRBV2	TRBJ2-5	CASTPQGGEETQYF	TGTGCCAGCACCCCCCAGGGTGGGGAAGAGACCCAGTACTTC
.	.	TRBV5-8	TRBJ2-7	CASSLLGDLDRTYEQYF	TGTGCCAGCAGCTTGTTGGGGGACTTGGACAGGACCTACGAGCAGTACTTC
once	.	TRBV11-2	TRBJ1-1	CASSLEAGYLNTEAFF	TGTGCCAGCAGCTTAGAGGCAGGGTACCTGAACACTGAAGCTTTCTTT
.	.	TRBV19	TRBJ1-6	CASAGWVGSPLHF	TGTGCCAGTGCAGGGTGGGTAGGTTCACCCCTCCACTTT
.	TRBD1	TRBV25-1	TRBJ2-5	CASSAHRTGQETQYF	TGTGCCAGCAGTGCCCACAGGACAGGACAAGAGACCCAGTACTTC
.	.	TRBV27	TRBJ1-5	CASSSRARGYQPQHF	TGTGCCAGCAGTTCCCGGGCCAGGGGCTATCAGCCCCAGCATTTT
.	.	TRBV6-5	TRBJ2-3	CASRRLVSQGYTQYF	TGTGCCAGCAGACGACTAGTGTCTCAAGGGTATACGCAGTATTTT
.	TRBD2	TRBV30	TRBJ2-1	CAWNSSSGTPEQFF	TGTGCCTGGAACTCTTCTAGCGGGACGCCTGAGCAGTTCTTC
.	TRBD1	TRBV27	TRBJ2-1	CASTKGGTGLGEQFF	TGTGCCAGCACTAAGGGGGGGACAGGGCTTGGCGAGCAGTTCTTC
.	TRBD2	TRBV9	TRBJ2-1	CASSAGGSVYNEQFF	TGTGCCAGCAGCGCGGGGGGGTCCGTTTACAATGAGCAGTTCTTC
.	.	TRBV5-1	TRBJ1-4	CASSAGTTTNEKLFF	TGCGCCAGCAGCGCTGGGACAACAACTAATGAAAAACTGTTTTTT
.	TRBD2	TRBV25-1	TRBJ2-1	CASSTGTSFSSYNEQFF	TGTGCCAGCAGTACCGGGACTAGCTTTAGCTCCTACAATGAGCAGTTCTTC
once	TRBD2	TRBV2	TRBJ2-1	CASGTSGISSYNEQFF	TGTGCCAGTGGGACTAGCGGGATCAGCTCCTACAATGAGCAGTTCTTC
.	TRBD2	TRBV6-1	TRBJ2-7	CASRRTSSYEQYF	TGTGCCAGCAGGAGGACTAGTTCCTACGAGCAGTACTTC